The TCR beta chain described here comes from a study of shared clonotypes between healthy human individuals (dated by TCRdb to the early 2020s). Notes on the research overall: The cohort included three men and a couple of women between 18 and 49 years of age. Per donor, three plates each were used for CD4 naive and CD4 memory, two for CD8 naive, and one for CD8 memory. Leukapheresis yielded between about 0.94 and 10 billion PBMCs per donor. Libraries were prepared and TCR repertoires were sequenced by different laboratories using diverse techniques, in order to increase sequencing depth and limit assay-specific biases. The study deeply sequenced blood TCR repertoires of five healthy adults to estimate repertoire size and the extent of clonotype sharing between individuals.

The CDR3 measures 15 amino acids from cysteine to phenylalanine. Left in the record is the CDR3 DNA by itself, 45 bases read in frame from the first base. Trimming takes 5 bases from V and 3 bases from J, and the germline ends sit 14 bases apart. For CDR1 and CDR2, the germline V gene lists LGHNA and YNFKEQ. Overall results and qualifications from the work: Estimated clonotype richness was generally larger for naive than for memory subsets. Sampling was limited to blood, and TCR repertoires in tissue likely differ from TCR repertoires in blood. Sharing across four donors was observed for approximately 5% of naive CD4, 3.5% of naive CD8, over 2% of memory CD4, and roughly 0.4% of memory CD8 clonotypes. Clonotypes shared by all four sorted-subset donors showed higher generation probabilities than non-shared clonotypes. Incomplete sequencing was indicated by rarefaction of sorted-subset datasets, despite the large sequencing depth. The small number of donors limited the genetic and exposure-history diversity represented. Pairwise subsampling indicated that sequencing depth was expected to affect the degree of clonotype sharing among donors.

Using the deep immunoSEQ assay, TCR CDR3 regions were amplified from genomic DNA by multiplex PCR. Genomic DNA extracted from each cell subset was distributed evenly over all wells of several immunoSEQ 96-well plates, and each plate served as one replicate. For sorted subsets, each replicate PCR was loaded with roughly 190 ng genomic DNA, equivalent to about 33,000 T cell genomes. Purified libraries were quantified with a Qubit 3.0 fluorometer, sized on a Bioanalyzer 2100, and re-quantified with the KAPA Library Quantification kit. Each immunoSEQ 96-well plate was sequenced on its own single-read 150-cycle Illumina NextSeq 550 flow cell. As for how the authors treated the data: Because the immunoSEQ output held only junctional sequences and lacked quality scores, the filtering could not match the filtering applied to full-length reads. Sequences were annotated with PyIR, a Python wrapper for IgBLAST v1.9, and V/J genes and CDR3 were assigned using IMGT germline references. Reads were removed for weak V/J assignments (E-value above 1e-6), missing CDR3, stop codons, out-of-frame junctions, or ambiguous translated residues. V3J clonotypes were defined by identical inferred V gene, J gene, and CDR3 amino acid sequence. To compute the percentage overlap between repertoires, the number of shared unique clonotypes was divided by the size of the smaller repertoire. RTK rarefaction, the Chao1 estimator, and Recon v2.1 estimates of unobserved clonotypes were used to assess repertoire richness. For all TCRbeta clonotypes obtained by the gDNA method from a handful of donors, generation probabilities were computed with OLGA. The table was pulled from immuneACCESS by TCRdb, which kept in-frame rearrangements only. Such tables lose some clones; where checked, under half of the loss comes from unresolved V genes, and the rest has no known cause. Clone size and the V and J calls come from that table; the DNA yielded D and trimming. Across this sample there are roughly 110,000 clones, with under 70% seen only once. The ten largest clones take up about 22% of the sample.

The donors were healthy, HIV-negative adults who had no recently reported acute infections or vaccinations. All donors were Caucasian adults living in Nashville, Tennessee, USA. CD8 memory samples were composed of magnetically selected CD45RO+ cells combined with CCR7-negative CD45RA+ effector memory (TemRA) cells. After blood collection by leukapheresis, PBMCs were isolated using Ficoll-Histopaque density gradient centrifugation and then cryopreserved in the vapor phase of liquid nitrogen. Analytical flow cytometry was used to check the purity and quantity of each magnetically sorted T cell population. Genomic DNA was isolated from each sorted fraction and quantified by UV absorbance on a Nanodrop 2000c. A word on this clone: There is no known antigen for this receptor. No clone much larger than this one lies a single base away; base qualities are absent.

The rearranged segments are TRBV4-2 and TRBJ1-5, with TRBD1 as a weak D call on 6 bases. The sequenced sample was memory CD8+ T cells sorted from blood. The meaning of the sample's cell subset or site label: CD45RO+ cells pooled with CCR7-negative TemRA cells. The sequence was obtained from a woman in her twenties or thirties in good health. The CDR3 region: CASSLAGAFNQPQHF. The DNA sequence is TGTGCCAGCAGCTTGGCAGGGGCTTTCAATCAGCCCCAGCATTTT.